These 22 T cell receptor beta chains originate from one sample sequenced in a study of blood T cell repertoires in COVID-19. TCRdb's copy holds only in-frame clones and misses some; the assay was immunoSEQ multiplex PCR. The table has approximately 380,000 clones, approximately 89% seen once. The material sequenced was PBMCs or T cells enriched from blood (not recorded which). These receptors were obtained from a woman between 40 and 55 years old who had been exposed to COVID-19.

The chain recombines TRBV11-2 with TRBJ1-3, with D unclear. CDR3 length equals 17 residues. Deletions cut 5 bases from V and 0 bases from J, with 17 bases between. CDR1 is SGHAT, CDR2 FQNNGV, per germline. The CDR3: CASSTRRQSYSGNTIYF. The CDR3 nucleotides read TGTGCCAGCAGCACCAGGAGGCAGAGTTACTCTGGAAACACCATATATTTT.

The rearrangement uses TRBV5-4 and TRBJ1-2, with D maybe TRBD1 (5 bases). The CDR3 has 15 amino acids. V was trimmed by 2 bases and J by 4 bases, leaving 15 bases between them. Germline assignment: CDR1 SGHNT and CDR2 YYREEE (reference sequence). CDR3 nucleotide sequence: TGTGCCAGCAGCTTTAGCGCGGGGACCGGCTATGGCTACACCTTC. Encoded protein: CASSFSAGTGYGYTF.

The J gene is TRBJ1-5, the V gene TRBV14; D is unresolved. The CDR3 is 13 residues long. The V gene lost 4 bases and the J gene lost 6 bases, with 10 bases spanning the gap. Germline CDR1 SGHDN, CDR2 FVKESK. The chain's CDR3 is CASSLGGSQPQHF. DNA of the CDR3: TGTGCCAGCAGCCTAGGAGGCTCTCAGCCCCAGCATTTT.

V gene TRBV6-2 or TRBV6-3 combines with J gene TRBJ2-1; 11 bases line up with TRBD2. The CDR3 loop spans 14 amino acids. With 2 bases clipped from V and 9 bases from J, the junction kept 3 bases outside the gene matches. Germline lookup yields CDR1 MNHEY and CDR2 SVGEGT. The CDR3 DNA reads TGTGCCAGCAGTTACGGGCTAGCGGGAGGTGAGCAGTTCTTC. Translated: CASSYGLAGGEQFF.

This clone occurred once. The CDR3 DNA reads as TGTGCCAGTGGAGAGGGATTAAACTATGGCTACACCTTC. This sequence encodes CASGEGLNYGYTF. This chain links TRBV11-3 with TRBJ1-2, with no clear D. The V gene lost 9 bases and the J gene lost 2 bases, with 13 bases spanning the gap. The CDR3 spans 13 residues. The germline V gene encodes CDR1 SGHNT and CDR2 YENEEA.

V and J are TRBV6-6 and TRBJ2-5; D remains ambiguous. Trimming pared 4 bases from V and 4 bases from J, leaving 7 bases between. CDR3 length equals 12 residues. Per germline, CDR1 MNHNY and CDR2 SVGAGI (reference sequence). The CDR3 region is CASSSPLETQYF. CDR3 sequence (DNA): TGTGCCAGCAGTTCACCACTAGAGACCCAGTACTTC.

V and J are TRBV12-3 or TRBV12-4 and TRBJ1-2; TRBD1 is a possible D gene (5 bases). The V end lost 6 bases, the J end lost 8 bases, and 13 bases lay between the germline ends. This CDR3 spans 12 amino acids. CDR3 sequence reads: CASRQGVGGYTF. DNA for the CDR3: TGTGCCAGCAGACAAGGGGTCGGGGGCTACACCTTC.

The chain links TRBV11-3 to TRBJ2-1; D gene unclear. CDR1 is SGHNT and CDR2 is YENEEA in the germline V gene. The germline V and J ends were trimmed by 2 bases and 1 base, with 9 bases remaining between them. This CDR3 region has 15 residues. CDR3 amino acids: CASSLPGSSYNEQFF. In DNA, the CDR3 is TGTGCCAGCAGCTTACCCGGGTCGTCCTACAATGAGCAGTTCTTC.

The V call is TRBV30, the J call TRBJ1-3; possible D gene TRBD1, 5 bases. V was clipped by 0 bases and J by 4 bases, with 16 bases between them. CDR1 is GTSNPN, CDR2 SVGIG, per germline (reference sequence). The CDR3 extends over 16 amino acids. CDR3 in DNA: TGTGCCTGGAGTGTAGGGATCGGGGGAGTGGGAAACACCATATATTTT. Translating it yields CAWSVGIGGVGNTIYF.

This clone appeared a single time. This chain connects TRBV2 to TRBJ1-5; D remains ambiguous. CDR1 is SNHLY, CDR2 FYNNEI, per germline. V lost 7 bases, J lost 1 base, and 14 bases lay in between. The CDR3 loop spans 15 amino acids. This CDR3 reads CASNPDSRSNQPQHF. The CDR3 DNA reads TGTGCCAGCAACCCAGACTCGAGGAGCAATCAGCCCCAGCATTTT.

The CDR3 coding sequence is TGTGCCAGCAGTGCAGTGGAGACCCAGTACTTC. Translation gives CASSAVETQYF. The genes are TRBV2 and TRBJ2-5, with unresolved D. Germline loops: CDR1 SNHLY, CDR2 FYNNEI. Trimming left V 4 bases short and J 5 bases short, with 5 bases between. The CDR3 runs to 11 residues.

This clone was observed once. The chain couples TRBV30 to TRBJ1-5; D is ambiguous. Looked up from germline, CDR1 is GTSNPN and CDR2 is SVGIG (reference sequence). This CDR3 has 16 amino acids. The ends were cut back, 0 bases at V and 2 bases at J, with 14 bases in the middle. DNA for the CDR3: TGTGCCTGGAGTGTTCGGGTCGGGTACCGCAATCAGCCCCAGCATTTT. It is translated as CAWSVRVGYRNQPQHF.

This chain links TRBV30 with TRBJ1-2, with D perhaps matching TRBD1 (5 bases). V lost 1 base and J lost 8, with 8 bases in between. The CDR3 extends over 11 amino acids. CDR1 is GTSNPN, CDR2 SVGIG, per germline (reference sequence). CDR3 sequence reads: CAWSGGGGYTF. The CDR3 bases are TGTGCCTGGAGTGGGGGGGGAGGCTACACCTTC.

V is TRBV9 and J is TRBJ1-1, with D uncertain. V lost 5 bases and J lost 0, with 8 bases in between. The CDR3 is 13 amino acids. The germline gives CDR1 SGDLS, CDR2 YYNGEE. CDR3 amino acids: CASSEGMNTEAFF. As DNA, the CDR3 is TGTGCCAGCAGTGAGGGAATGAACACTGAAGCTTTCTTT.

V gene TRBV7-9 combines with J gene TRBJ1-1; D unresolved. From germline, CDR1 is SEHNR and CDR2 FQNEAQ (reference sequence). V lost 11 bases to trimming and J lost 0 bases, with 10 bases between them. CDR3 size: 12 residues. The CDR3 bases are TGTGCCGTAGCAATTATGAACACTGAAGCTTTCTTT. Translating it yields CAVAIMNTEAFF.

V and J are TRBV15 and TRBJ1-4; D not resolved. Germline V CDR1 and CDR2: LNHNV, YYDKDF (reference sequence). The CDR3 has 11 amino acids. V was cut by 1 base and J by 15 bases, with 9 bases left in between. The CDR3 here is CATSRGGRLFF. For the CDR3, the DNA is TGTGCCACCAGCAGAGGAGGAAGGTTGTTTTTT.

Here the CDR3 DNA reads TGTGCCAGCTCACCCCCTTCTAGCCCAGAGCAGTACTTC. The encoded protein is CASSPPSSPEQYF. The chain carries TRBV18 and TRBJ2-7; TRBD2 might be the D (5 bases). This CDR3 region has 13 residues. V shed 3 bases and J shed 7 bases, with 13 bases lying between them. CDR1 and CDR2 from the germline V gene are KGHSH and LQKENI. The full variable domain, in which reference TRBV18 and TRBJ2-7 provide the parts outside the CDR3, is NAGVMQNPRHLVRRRGQEARLRCSPMKGHSHVYWYRQLPEEGLKFMVYLQKENIIDESGMPKERFSAEFPKEGPSILRIQQVVRGDSAAYFCASSPPSSPEQYFGPGTRLTVT.

The rearrangement uses TRBV5-5 and TRBJ1-5; unclear D gene. V was trimmed by 4 bases and J by 0 bases, leaving 11 bases between them. The CDR3 runs 15 residues. The germline V gene has CDR1 SGHKS and CDR2 YYEKEE (reference sequence). The CDR3 DNA sequence: TGTGCCAGCAGCATAACAGTTTTTAGCAATCAGCCCCAGCATTTT. Its protein is CASSITVFSNQPQHF.

V gene TRBV19 combines with J gene TRBJ2-5; 10 bases map to TRBD1. V was clipped by 9 bases and J by 7 bases; unmatched bases: 8. The CDR3 is 13 amino acids. The germline V gene encodes CDR1 LNHDA and CDR2 SQIVND (reference sequence). The CDR3, as DNA: TGTGCCAGCCATCGACAGGGGGCGAGGACCCAGTACTTC. Protein sequence: CASHRQGARTQYF.

The CDR3 bases are TGTGCCAGCGCAGAAGGGGCCGCGTACCAGCCCCAGCATTTT. Its translation is CASAEGAAYQPQHF. This chain connects TRBV7-3 to TRBJ1-5; D may be TRBD1 (5 bases). Trimming pared 8 bases from V and 7 bases from J, leaving 18 bases between. CDR3 length: 14 residues. Germline V CDR1 and CDR2: SGHTA, FQGTGA.

The rearrangement joins TRBV10-2 to TRBJ2-1, with 11 bases identical to TRBD1. The ends lost 7 bases at V and 4 bases at J; junction bases unmatched: 6. Germline CDR1 is WSHSY and CDR2 is SAAADI. The CDR3 consists of 15 residues. The CDR3 loop is CASTWDRGRYNEQFF. Written as DNA, the CDR3 is TGCGCCAGCACCTGGGACAGGGGGAGGTACAATGAGCAGTTCTTC.

The CDR3 DNA sequence: TGCGCCAGCAGTGAACAGACGAACACTGAAGCTTTCTTT. Protein product: CASSEQTNTEAFF. The chain combines TRBV23-1 with TRBJ1-1; D gene ambiguous. TRBV23-1 is given ORF status, its function remaining uncertain. The CDR3 sequence is 13 residues long. V dropped 5 bases and J dropped 1 base, with 8 bases sitting between them.